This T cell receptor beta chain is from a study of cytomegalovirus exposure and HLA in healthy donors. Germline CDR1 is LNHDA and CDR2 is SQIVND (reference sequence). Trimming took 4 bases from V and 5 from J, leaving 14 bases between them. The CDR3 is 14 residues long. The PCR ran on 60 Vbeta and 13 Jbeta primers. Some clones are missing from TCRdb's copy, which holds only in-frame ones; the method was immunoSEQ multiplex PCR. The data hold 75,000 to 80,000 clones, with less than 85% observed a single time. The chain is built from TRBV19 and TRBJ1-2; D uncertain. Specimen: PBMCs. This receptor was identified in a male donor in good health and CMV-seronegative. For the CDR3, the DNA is TGTGCCAGTAGTACCCTCGAGGCCGGATATGGCTACACCTTC. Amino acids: CASSTLEAGYGYTF.